These 5 T cell receptor beta chains came from one sample sequenced in a study of OX40 agonist ivuxolimab in advanced cancers. Sequencing used immunoSEQ multiplex PCR; TCRdb keeps in-frame clones, though not all of them. Seen here are around 92,000 clones, roughly 94% observed once, and the top ten hold approximately 0.18%. Sequenced here: CD4+ or CD8+ T cells sorted from blood, sampled in a trial of the OX40 agonist ivuxolimab. The receptor set was obtained from an adult with an advanced solid tumor such as melanoma, head and neck, liver or kidney cancer.

Worth noting for this clone: The germline gene is not matched at one end of the junction; a read error may be the cause. The chain carries TRBV6-5 and TRBJ1-2, with D perhaps matching TRBD1 (5 bases). The CDR3 spans 13 residues. Germline V lookup: CDR1 MNHEY, CDR2 SVGAGI. The CDR3 reads CASSYSLDGHGNF. CDR3 DNA: TGTGCCAGCAGTTACTCTCTAGACGGACATGGAAACTTC.

V and J are TRBV7-2 and TRBJ1-4; D unclear. Germline CDR1 and CDR2: SGHTA and FQGNSA. V lost 5 bases, J lost 6 bases, and 10 bases lay in between. The CDR3 sequence is 13 residues long. This CDR3 reads CASSGSGHEKLFF. The CDR3, as DNA: TGTGCCAGCAGCGGGAGCGGCCATGAAAAACTGTTTTTT.

This clone was seen a single time. The chain combines TRBV5-1 with TRBJ2-3, with 7 nucleotides matching TRBD1. V trimming: 0 bases; J trimming: 4 bases; junction bases outside the gene matches: 2. The CDR3 loop spans 14 amino acids. Germline V gene lookup returns CDR1 SGHRS and CDR2 YFSETQ. CDR3 loop: CASSLGDRADTQYF. The CDR3 DNA reads TGCGCCAGCAGCTTGGGAGACAGGGCAGATACGCAGTATTTT.

The chain recombines TRBV7-2 with TRBJ1-2; D unresolved. Germline CDR1 is SGHTA and CDR2 is FQGNSA. The CDR3 is 13 amino acids. V lost 5 bases, J lost 3 bases, and 10 bases lay in between. The CDR3 protein is CASSRPGDYGYTF. The CDR3 nucleotides are TGTGCCAGCAGCCGGCCCGGGGACTATGGCTACACCTTC.

V is TRBV20-1 and J is TRBJ1-4, with D possibly matching TRBD1 (5 bases). This CDR3 region has 11 residues. With 6 bases removed from V and 8 bases from J, the gap between germline ends came to 10 bases. CDR1 is DFQATT and CDR2 is SNEGSKA in the germline V gene (reference sequence). The CDR3 region has the DNA TGCAGTGCCCAGGGCGAGGAAAAACTGTTTTTT. It is translated as CSAQGEEKLFF.